This T cell receptor beta chain was retrieved from a study of control samples from healthy donors and cancer patients. Looked up from germline, CDR1 is MDHEN and CDR2 is SYDVKM. V lost 6 bases to trimming and J lost 4 bases, with 10 bases between them. The CDR3 covers 14 residues. The repertoire was sequenced with immunoSEQ multiplex PCR; TCRdb's copy has only in-frame clones and lacks some. Among under 100,000 clones listed, approximately 91% were seen once. V usage is TRBV28 and J usage is TRBJ2-6, with D possibly being TRBD2 (5 bases). Sequencing was done on a sample of PBMCs. The clonotype comes from a woman between 50 and 59 years old with colorectal cancer. This CDR3 is CASRSGGGANVLTF. The CDR3 nucleotides are TGTGCCAGCAGATCAGGAGGAGGGGCCAACGTCCTGACTTTC. Drawing the rest from reference TRBV28 and TRBJ2-6, the complete variable domain is DVKVTQSSRYLVKRTGEKVFLECVQDMDHENMFWYRQDPGLGLRLIYFSYDVKMKEKGDIPEGYSVSREKKERFSLILESASTNQTSMYLCASRSGGGANVLTFGAGSRLTVL.